This T cell receptor (beta chain) was sequenced in a study of T cells after yellow fever vaccination. CDR3 length: 14 residues. Between the trimmed V and J ends, which lost 3 bases and 5 bases, there was a span of 13 bases. Germline V CDR1 and CDR2: MNHEY, SMNVEV (reference sequence). The study made its TCR cDNA through 5'RACE template switching. That step introduced a universal primer site along with UMIs. TCRdb processed the 5' RACE reads anew with MiXCR; each CDR3 protein has one entry. The repertoire holds around 230,000 distinct CDR3 sequences, with approximately 6.8% as singletons. This clonotype occurred many times.

The chain uses TRBV27 and TRBJ1-1, with TRBD1 as a possible D gene (6 bases). This sample comprised CD4+ T cells sorted from PBMCs, obtained on the day of the yellow fever booster vaccination. The sequence came from a man under 40 who received the YFV17D yellow fever vaccine. The CDR3, as DNA: TGTGCCAGCAGTTTTGCAGGGGCGAGGACTGAAGCTTTCTTT. Translated: CASSFAGARTEAFF.